This TCR beta chain stems from a study of fetal regulatory T cell absence and autoimmunity. Study-level points and caveats: Oligoclonal TCR enrichment in pancreas over cord blood reached over 100-fold for some clones.

About this clone: Its cognate antigen is unknown.

Sequencing was performed with immunoSEQ multiplex PCR; in TCRdb, only in-frame clones are kept and a portion is missing. Among about 46,000 clones listed, about four fifths were seen once. V trimming: 1 base; J trimming: 0 bases; junction bases outside the gene matches: 2. Germline assignment: CDR1 SGHVS and CDR2 FQNEAQ. This CDR3 has 15 amino acids. The sequenced material came from cord blood. The gene calls are TRBV7-8 and TRBJ1-1; 7 bases are shared with TRBD1. The sequence derives from a newborn boy with IPEX syndrome. CDR3 protein: CASSLDRGMNTEAFF. The DNA for the CDR3 is TGTGCCAGCAGCTTAGACAGGGGAATGAACACTGAAGCTTTCTTT.